Presented here are 14 T cell receptor beta chains from one specimen sequenced in a study of cytomegalovirus exposure and HLA in healthy donors (dated 2017 in TCRdb). Library prep was done by the immunoSEQ multiplex PCR assay. For the multiplex PCR, a mixture combining 60 forward primers for TCR Vbeta segments and 13 reverse primers for TCR Jbeta segments was used. TCRdb carries this immuneACCESS record with in-frame sequences only. Its versions omit some clonotypes, under half of them owing to an unresolved V gene in the studies checked, with the rest unexplained. Across this sample there are around 140,000 clones, with 80% to 85% seen only once. About 8.1% of the sample comes from the top ten. The sequencing input was PBMCs. The receptors here all came from a woman between 45 and 65 years old in good health and CMV-seropositive.

The chain combines TRBV5-1 with TRBJ2-1, with 14 bases aligning to TRBD2. The CDR3 runs to 18 residues. With V trimmed by 4 bases and J by 4 bases, 10 bases remained unmatched. CDR1 is SGHRS, CDR2 YFSETQ, per germline. In DNA, the CDR3 is TGCGCCAGCAGCCCGGGACTAGCGGGAGAGGGGCGGTACAATGAGCAGTTCTTC. This codes for CASSPGLAGEGRYNEQFF.

This chain connects TRBV6-5 to TRBJ1-2; a possible D gene is TRBD1 (5 bases). V was pared by 5 bases and J by 5 bases, with 15 bases between. The CDR3 is made up of 14 amino acids. CDR1 MNHEY and CDR2 SVGAGI come from the germline V gene. CDR3 in amino acids: CASSRSRDFYGYTF. The CDR3 region has the DNA TGTGCCAGCAGTCGGTCCCGGGACTTTTATGGCTACACCTTC.

The V gene is TRBV28, the J gene TRBJ1-2; D not resolved. This CDR3 spans 11 amino acids. From germline, CDR1 is MDHEN and CDR2 SYDVKM. Trimming removed 6 bases at V and 4 bases at J, with 6 bases between. As DNA, the CDR3 is TGTGCCAGCAGGGGAGGCTATGGCTACACCTTC. Translating gives CASRGGYGYTF.

The chain couples TRBV2 to TRBJ2-2; no definite D call. The length of the CDR3 is 14 residues. Trimming removed 4 bases from V and 1 base from J, with 7 bases in between. Per germline, CDR1 SNHLY and CDR2 FYNNEI. The CDR3 DNA reads TGTGCCAGCAGTGGAGTCCGGAACACCGGGGAGCTGTTTTTT. It translates to CASSGVRNTGELFF.

As for this clone: Compared with germline, one end of the junction differs, possibly owing to a read error. This chain joins TRBV19 and TRBJ2-6; 7 bases agree with TRBD1. The CDR3 totals 15 residues. Germline V gives CDR1 LNHDA, CDR2 SQIVND (reference sequence). The CDR3 region has the DNA TGTGCCAGTACCCCCGACAGGGCTGGGGCCAACGGCCTGACTTTC. Encoded protein: CASTPDRAGANGLTF.

The rearrangement joins TRBV6-5 to TRBJ1-1; possibly TRBD1 for D (6 bases). This CDR3 contains 14 residues. Trimming took 2 bases from V and 4 from J, leaving 11 bases between them. The germline V gene has CDR1 MNHEY and CDR2 SVGAGI. The CDR3 sequence is CASSYVRGGTEAFF. The CDR3, as DNA: TGTGCCAGCAGTTACGTGAGGGGGGGCACTGAAGCTTTCTTT.

This chain joins TRBV5-4 and TRBJ1-1; 7 bases fit TRBD1. Germline assignment: CDR1 SGHNT and CDR2 YYREEE (reference sequence). This CDR3 is 15 amino acids long. The J segment lost 6 bases and the V segment lost 0 bases, leaving 8 bases of the junction unmatched. CDR3 sequence reads: CASSLGQGGGSEAFF. Written as DNA, the CDR3 is TGTGCCAGCAGCTTGGGGCAGGGGGGTGGTTCTGAAGCTTTCTTT.

This chain uses TRBV7-9 with TRBJ2-1; 9 nucleotides agree with TRBD1. The junction had 5 bases not matched to a gene; V was cut back by 5 bases and J by 3 bases. The CDR3 runs to 15 residues. CDR1 SEHNR and CDR2 FQNEAQ come from the germline V gene (reference sequence). CDR3 region: CASSQGQGYYNEQFF. The CDR3 coding sequence is TGTGCCAGCAGCCAGGGACAGGGCTACTACAATGAGCAGTTCTTC.

This chain links TRBV4-2 with TRBJ1-1, with D unresolved. This CDR3 has 14 amino acids. Germline assignment: CDR1 LGHNA and CDR2 YNFKEQ. V shed 0 bases and J shed 6 bases, with 11 bases lying between them. The CDR3 reads CASSQDASRPEAFF. Here the CDR3 DNA reads TGTGCCAGCAGCCAAGATGCTTCCAGGCCTGAAGCTTTCTTT.

The V gene is TRBV12-5, the J gene TRBJ1-1; 7 bases are a match to TRBD1. CDR1 is LGHNT and CDR2 is FRNRAP in the germline V gene. The CDR3 extends over 14 amino acids. The ends lost 7 bases at V and 1 base at J; junction bases unmatched: 6. The CDR3 coding sequence is TGTGCTAGTGACAGGACAGGCCCGAACACTGAAGCTTTCTTT. This encodes CASDRTGPNTEAFF.

The chain has TRBV27 and TRBJ2-1, with D tentatively TRBD2 (5 bases). There are 16 residues in the CDR3. The ends were cut back, 2 bases at V and 0 bases at J, with 11 bases in the middle. Germline V gene data show CDR1 as MNHEY and CDR2 as SMNVEV (reference sequence). The CDR3 protein is CASSLDPLGSYNEQFF. CDR3 in DNA: TGTGCCAGCAGTTTAGACCCACTAGGCTCCTACAATGAGCAGTTCTTC.

This clone was observed a few times. The chain recombines TRBV9 with TRBJ2-1; the D gene is possibly TRBD1 (5 bases). Germline CDR1 reads SGDLS; CDR2 reads YYNGEE. Trimming cost V 5 bases and J 3 bases, with 15 bases left between them. The CDR3 length is 15 residues. CDR3 nucleotides: TGTGCCAGCAGTGGGGCTAGGGCGGACTACAATGAGCAGTTCTTC. Protein sequence: CASSGARADYNEQFF.

This clone has a single count. The chain employs TRBV6-5 and TRBJ1-2, with D possibly matching TRBD1 (5 bases). The germline V and J ends were trimmed by 5 bases and 4 bases, with 14 bases remaining between them. This CDR3 comprises 14 residues. Germline V gene data show CDR1 as MNHEY and CDR2 as SVGAGI. CDR3 region: CASSLLRGSYGYTF. CDR3 DNA: TGTGCCAGCAGTCTACTGCGGGGGTCCTATGGCTACACCTTC.

The V and J genes are TRBV7-2 and TRBJ2-6, with 10 positions matching TRBD1. This CDR3 is built from 18 residues. From germline, CDR1 is SGHTA and CDR2 FQGNSA. The V gene end was trimmed by 5 bases and the J gene end by 1 base; junction bases not matched to a gene: 8. This chain's CDR3 is CASSGRTGGGSGANVLTF. CDR3 DNA sequence: TGTGCCAGCAGCGGACGGACAGGGGGGGGATCTGGGGCCAACGTCCTGACTTTC. The variable domain in full, with the rest retrieved from reference TRBV7-2 and TRBJ2-6, is GAGVSQSPSNKVTEKGKDVELRCDPISGHTALYWYRQSLGQGLEFLIYFQGNSAPDKSGLPSDRFSAERTGGSVSTLTIQRTQQEDSAVYLCASSGRTGGGSGANVLTFGAGSRLTVL.